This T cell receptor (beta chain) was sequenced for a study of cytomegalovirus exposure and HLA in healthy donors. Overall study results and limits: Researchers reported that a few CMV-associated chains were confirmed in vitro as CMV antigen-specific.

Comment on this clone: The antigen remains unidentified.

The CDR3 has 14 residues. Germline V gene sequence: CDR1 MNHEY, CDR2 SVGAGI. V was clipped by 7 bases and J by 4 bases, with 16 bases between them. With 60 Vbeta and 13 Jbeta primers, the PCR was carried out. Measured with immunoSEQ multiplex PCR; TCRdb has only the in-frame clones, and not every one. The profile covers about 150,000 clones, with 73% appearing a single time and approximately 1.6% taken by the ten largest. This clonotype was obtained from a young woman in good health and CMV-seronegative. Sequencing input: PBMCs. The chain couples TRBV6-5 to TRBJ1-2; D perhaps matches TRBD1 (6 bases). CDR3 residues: CASKIAQGTYGYTF. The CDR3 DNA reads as TGTGCCAGCAAGATAGCGCAGGGGACCTATGGCTACACCTTC.